This TCR beta chain was captured by sequencing in a study of blood T cell repertoires in COVID-19. Study in general: Both acute and convalescent COVID-19 samples were obtained from the United States, Italy and Spain. The analysed material was cDNA or gDNA that came from T cells, B-cell-depleted T cells, or PBMCs.

Only in-frame clones appear in the TCRdb table, and some are missing; sequencing was by immunoSEQ multiplex PCR. The table shows some 330,000 clones, with around 92% occurring only once. The CDR3 contains 16 residues. Trimming removed 1 base from V and 10 bases from J; junction bases left unmatched: 9. Germline-derived CDR1 and CDR2 are MGHDK and SYGVNS. Sequencing input: peripheral blood. The V and J genes are TRBV25-1 and TRBJ1-6, with 8 bases that match TRBD1. The source is a woman between 25 and 40 years old with COVID-19, enrolled during active disease. The CDR3 coding sequence is TGTGCCAGCAGTGAATGGTCAGGGGGCCCGGGGTCACCCCTCCACTTT. Translated, it gives CASSEWSGGPGSPLHF.